This T cell receptor beta chain stems from a study of T cells in Graves' hyperthyroidism and ophthalmopathy. As for the study in general: Peripheral blood was taken when the disease was first diagnosed, before any treatment began.

Graves' hyperthyroidism is called stable when ophthalmopathy does not progress within 18 months. On the basis of clinical symptoms, serum thyroxine and TRAb, thyroid ultrasound and orbital computed tomography, diagnoses were made. Researchers took RNA transcripts and amplified the TCR beta CDR3 regions from them. HTBI primers were used for first-round RT-PCR of the TCR CDR3. From the multiplex PCR reads, TCRdb called clonotypes with MiXCR, one entry per CDR3 protein. The sample lists roughly 700,000 distinct CDR3 sequences, around a third occurring once. The table lists this clonotype with many counts. Its antigen is currently unknown. Study conclusions and caveats: Through a model of 13 V-J features, ophthalmopathy was separated from stable hyperthyroidism.

CDR3 size: 11 residues. The V gene's germline CDR1 is ENHRY and CDR2 SYGVKD. V was trimmed by 2 bases and J by 6 bases, leaving 2 bases between them. The sample taken for sequencing was blood. The TCR was taken from a woman between 40 and 50 years old with Graves' hyperthyroidism. The chain carries TRBV10-3 and TRBJ1-3, with D uncertain. The CDR3 nucleotides read TGTGCCATCAGTGAGGAAAACACCATATATTTT. This codes for CAISEENTIYF.